Presented here are 7 T cell receptor beta chains from one specimen sequenced in a study of T cells in Graves' hyperthyroidism and ophthalmopathy. Amplified TCR beta CDR3 regions derived from RNA transcripts. Initially, a first-round RT-PCR of the TCR CDR3 employed the HTBI primer set. TCRdb reprocessed the multiplex PCR reads with MiXCR, giving one entry per CDR3 protein. The table shows roughly 500,000 distinct CDR3 sequences, with less than 25% occurring only once. Sequences were obtained from blood. These receptors came from a woman between 65 and 79 years old with Graves' ophthalmopathy.

This clonotype was counted a few times. The rearrangement joins TRBV28 to TRBJ2-1; D is unclear. This CDR3 region has 12 residues. The germline V gene has CDR1 MDHEN and CDR2 SYDVKM. Trimming left V 5 bases short and J 10 bases short, with 12 bases between. This CDR3 reads CASSTAWVEQFF. CDR3 DNA sequence: TGTGCCAGCAGTACGGCATGGGTCGAGCAGTTCTTC. Together with reference TRBV28 and TRBJ2-1, the CDR3 gives the full variable domain: DVKVTQSSRYLVKRTGEKVFLECVQDMDHENMFWYRQDPGLGLRLIYFSYDVKMKEKGDIPEGYSVSREKKERFSLILESASTNQTSMYLCASSTAWVEQFFGPGTRLTVL.

There are many counts of this clonotype. The chain couples TRBV7-3 to TRBJ2-3, with a possible D match to TRBD1 (5 bases). The V gene's germline CDR1 is SGHTA and CDR2 FQGTGA. This CDR3 has 15 amino acids. V shed 5 bases and J shed 4 bases, with 16 bases lying between them. CDR3 in amino acids: CASSPQGAVADTQYF. The CDR3 DNA sequence: TGTGCCAGCAGCCCCCAAGGGGCTGTGGCAGATACGCAGTATTTT.

CDR3 sequence reads: CATSPGYPSDHQETQYF. The CDR3 nucleotides read TGTGCCACCAGCCCAGGATACCCTAGCGACCACCAAGAGACCCAGTACTTC. This chain connects TRBV15 to TRBJ2-5; a possible D gene is TRBD2 (6 bases). V was pared by 5 bases and J by 0 bases, with 19 bases between. The CDR3 covers 17 residues. Per germline, CDR1 LNHNV and CDR2 YYDKDF (reference sequence).

The CDR3 reads CASSLASSGGYEQYF. The CDR3 DNA is TGTGCCAGCAGCTTAGCGTCTTCAGGGGGCTACGAGCAGTACTTC. This rearrangement joins TRBV7-6 to TRBJ2-7; TRBD1 aligns across 7 bases. Germline V gene lookup returns CDR1 SGHVS and CDR2 FNYEAQ. The CDR3 covers 15 residues. Trimming removed 0 bases from V and 3 bases from J; junction bases left unmatched: 5.

This clonotype was seen ten or more times. The chain has TRBV6-1 and TRBJ2-1, with D perhaps assigned TRBD1 or TRBD2 (5 bases each). The CDR3 loop spans 15 amino acids. V was cut by 8 bases and J by 3 bases, with 17 bases left in between. Germline CDR1 and CDR2: MNHNS and SASEGT. CDR3 residues: CASSLGPGSYNEQFF. The CDR3 bases are TGTGCCAGCTCGCTCGGGCCAGGGAGCTACAATGAGCAGTTCTTC.

This clonotype was observed a few times. This chain joins TRBV6-1 and TRBJ1-3, with D unclear. The CDR3 is 17 residues long. V was cut by 7 bases and J by 0 bases, with 19 bases left in between. Germline V gene lookup returns CDR1 MNHNS and CDR2 SASEGT. The CDR3 sequence: CASIREGGPFSGNTIYF. DNA for the CDR3: TGTGCCAGCATTCGGGAAGGTGGCCCGTTCTCTGGAAACACCATATATTTT.

This sequence joins TRBV13 and TRBJ2-1; 12 positions match TRBD2. Germline CDR1 reads PRHDT; CDR2 reads FYEKMQ (reference sequence). The CDR3 runs 16 residues. Germline trimming cut 1 base from V and 10 bases from J; bases unmatched to any gene: 8. The DNA for the CDR3 is TGTGCCAGCAGCTTAGTCGGACTAGCGGGATTGCGGGAGCAGTTCTTC. As protein: CASSLVGLAGLREQFF. The full variable domain, its missing parts supplied by reference TRBV13 and TRBJ2-1, is AAGVIQSPRHLIKEKRETATLKCYPIPRHDTVYWYQQGPGQDPQFLISFYEKMQSDKGSIPDRFSAQQFSDYHSELNMSSLELGDSALYFCASSLVGLAGLREQFFGPGTRLTVL.